These 21 T cell receptor beta chains share one sample of origin, sequenced in a study of CD8 T cells in Susac syndrome. Random hexamers served to reverse transcribe roughly 0.45 to 1 ug RNA. TCRdb re-called the immunoSEQ multiplex PCR reads with MiXCR, one entry per CDR3 protein. Of roughly 200,000 distinct CDR3 sequences in the sample, around 94% were seen once. The source material was CD4+ T cells from PBMCs. These receptors were obtained from a human donor with Susac syndrome.

This sequence joins TRBV6-4 and TRBJ1-1, with TRBD1 as a possible D gene (5 bases). This CDR3 is 17 amino acids long. The V end lost 6 bases, the J end lost 3 bases, and 23 bases lay between the germline ends. CDR1 MRHNA and CDR2 SNTAGT come from the germline V gene. In DNA form, the CDR3 reads TGTGCCAGCAGCCGGGACGGCGTAGGCGCCGCGTACACTGAAGCTTTCTTT. Translation: CASSRDGVGAAYTEAFF.

The chain couples TRBV11-2 to TRBJ2-3, with 10 bases identical to TRBD2. The CDR3 has 15 amino acids. The trim removed 3 bases at V and 4 bases at J, leaving 4 bases unmatched. Looked up from germline, CDR1 is SGHAT and CDR2 is FQNNGV. The CDR3 protein is CASSFLAGVADTQYF. The CDR3 coding sequence is TGTGCCAGCAGCTTCCTAGCGGGAGTGGCAGATACGCAGTATTTT.

As DNA, the CDR3 is TGTGCCAGCCGCGCATGGCGGGAGAGCACAGATACGCAGTATTTT. Translating gives CASRAWRESTDTQYF. The chain combines TRBV6-5 with TRBJ2-3; 7 bases are a match to TRBD2. Germline V gene data show CDR1 as MNHEY and CDR2 as SVGAGI. The ends lost 8 bases at V and 0 bases at J; junction bases unmatched: 8. This CDR3 spans 15 amino acids.

This sequence joins TRBV12-3 or TRBV12-4 and TRBJ2-3; TRBD2 agrees at 12 bases. J gave up 4 bases and V 6 bases, and 8 bases lay outside the gene matches. The CDR3 loop spans 16 amino acids. As DNA, the CDR3 is TGTGCCAGCAGCCCTAGACTAGCGGGAGAGGCAGATACGCAGTATTTT. Encoded protein: CASSPRLAGEADTQYF.

This clonotype was seen only once. The chain joins TRBV20-1 to TRBJ2-3; D might be TRBD2 (6 bases). Looked up from germline, CDR1 is DFQATT and CDR2 is SNEGSKA (reference sequence). The length of the CDR3 is 14 residues. Trimming cost V 1 base and J 2 bases, with 10 bases left between them. CDR3: CSARAERVTDTQYF. The CDR3 nucleotides are TGCAGTGCTAGAGCGGAGCGGGTCACAGATACGCAGTATTTT.

This CDR3 reads CASSLLGGAGTDTQYF. For the CDR3, the DNA is TGCGCCAGCAGCTTGCTTGGGGGCGCCGGCACAGATACGCAGTATTTT. The chain has TRBV5-1 and TRBJ2-3; the D gene is possibly TRBD1 (6 bases). Trimming stripped 1 base from V and 1 base from J, with 13 bases between. The CDR3 runs to 16 residues. The V gene's germline CDR1 is SGHRS and CDR2 YFSETQ.

The chain couples TRBV7-2 to TRBJ2-1; D may be TRBD2 (5 bases). Per the germline V gene, CDR1 is SGHTA and CDR2 is FQGNSA. V lost 0 bases to trimming and J lost 2 bases, with 11 bases between them. The CDR3 totals 16 residues. CDR3 sequence reads: CASSLAGAGTYNEQFF. CDR3 sequence (DNA): TGTGCCAGCAGCTTAGCGGGAGCCGGGACCTACAATGAGCAGTTCTTC.

This chain uses TRBV30 with TRBJ1-6; perhaps TRBD1 as D (5 bases). CDR1 and CDR2 (germline): GTSNPN, SVGIG (reference sequence). V shed 4 bases and J shed 8 bases, with 12 bases lying between them. The CDR3 extends over 13 amino acids. This CDR3 is CAWTQGGHSPLHF. The DNA for the CDR3 is TGTGCCTGGACTCAGGGAGGTCATTCACCCCTCCACTTT. The variable domain in full, completed from reference TRBV30 and TRBJ1-6, reads SQTIHQWPATLVQPVGSPLSLECTVEGTSNPNLYWYRQAAGRGLQLLFYSVGIGQISSEVPQNLSASRPQDRQFILSSKKLLLSDSGFYLCAWTQGGHSPLHFGNGTRLTVT.

This chain joins TRBV30 and TRBJ1-6, with D possibly being TRBD1 (5 bases). V lost 7 bases and J lost 6, with 22 bases in between. The CDR3 totals 16 residues. Germline lookup yields CDR1 GTSNPN and CDR2 SVGIG (reference sequence). This chain's CDR3 is CASKTGGEQGNSPLHF. The CDR3 region has the DNA TGTGCCTCAAAAACAGGAGGGGAGCAGGGTAATTCACCCCTCCACTTT.

The chain's CDR3 is CASSAGTGVTDTQYF. Here the CDR3 DNA reads TGTGCCAGTAGCGCCGGGACAGGGGTGACAGATACGCAGTATTTT. The chain couples TRBV19 to TRBJ2-3; 10 nucleotides align to TRBD1. V shed 6 bases, J shed 3 bases, and the junction held 6 bases outside the gene matches. CDR1 is LNHDA and CDR2 is SQIVND in the germline V gene (reference sequence). The CDR3 spans 15 residues.

This chain uses TRBV7-9 with TRBJ1-1; tentative D call: TRBD1 (5 bases). Germline V lookup: CDR1 SEHNR, CDR2 FQNEAQ (reference sequence). V gave up 4 bases and J gave up 2 bases, with 17 bases separating them. The CDR3 extends over 16 amino acids. CDR3 DNA sequence: TGTGCCAGCAGCTATGCGACACGGTGGGGCAACACTGAAGCTTTCTTT. Amino acids: CASSYATRWGNTEAFF.

The chain combines TRBV4-3 with TRBJ2-1; 7 bases map to TRBD2. V shed 0 bases, J shed 3 bases, and the junction held 11 bases outside the gene matches. Germline CDR1 is LGHNA and CDR2 is YSLEER. CDR3 length: 18 residues. CDR3 sequence (DNA): TGCGCCAGCAGCCAAGATTGGGTGAGCGGGGCCGACTACAATGAGCAGTTCTTC. It yields the protein CASSQDWVSGADYNEQFF.

This clonotype has a single count. The rearrangement uses TRBV15 and TRBJ1-1; D unresolved. Germline CDR1 and CDR2: LNHNV and YYDKDF (reference sequence). This CDR3 has 13 amino acids. V was pared by 1 base and J by 0 bases, with 3 bases between. CDR3 DNA sequence: TGTGCCACCAGCAGAGCGCTGAACACTGAAGCTTTCTTT. It encodes CATSRALNTEAFF.

V is TRBV20-1 and J is TRBJ1-5; 8 bases fit TRBD1. The CDR3 has 14 residues. Looked up from germline, CDR1 is DFQATT and CDR2 is SNEGSKA (reference sequence). V lost 1 base, J lost 7 bases, and 6 bases stayed unmatched. CDR3 DNA: TGCAGTGCTAGAGGCGATGACAGGGGCCAGCCCCAGCATTTT. Translation: CSARGDDRGQPQHF.

The chain combines TRBV6-2 or TRBV6-3 with TRBJ1-3; 7 nucleotides match TRBD1. This CDR3 is built from 14 residues. V lost 6 bases to trimming and J lost 0 bases; unmatched junction nucleotides: 2. Germline V gives CDR1 MNHEY, CDR2 SVGEGT. CDR3 nucleotides: TGTGCCAGCAGGCGGACAGGCTCTGGAAACACCATATATTTT. This gives the protein CASRRTGSGNTIYF.

The chain recombines TRBV7-9 with TRBJ2-1, with D unresolved. Trimming left V 4 bases short and J 10 bases short, with 11 bases between. Germline V gene lookup returns CDR1 SEHNR and CDR2 FQNEAQ (reference sequence). The length of the CDR3 is 12 residues. CDR3 sequence reads: CASSSRLEEQFF. The CDR3 DNA follows: TGTGCCAGCAGCTCCCGGCTTGAAGAGCAGTTCTTC.

For the CDR3, the DNA is TGTGCCAGCAGTTGGGGAATACAGGGTTTCAATGAGCAGTTCTTC. Translating it yields CASSWGIQGFNEQFF. The rearrangement links TRBV6-2 or TRBV6-3 to TRBJ2-1, with a possible D match to TRBD1 (6 bases). V was clipped by 4 bases and J by 6 bases, with 16 bases between them. The CDR3 is made up of 15 amino acids. Germline assignment: CDR1 MNHEY and CDR2 SVGEGT.

The chain carries TRBV15 and TRBJ2-1, with 7 bases that match TRBD2. The germline V gene encodes CDR1 LNHNV and CDR2 YYDKDF (reference sequence). This CDR3 has 16 amino acids. V dropped 6 bases and J dropped 10; count of bases not matched to a gene: 18. This CDR3 reads CATSHPGLTLPGEQFF. CDR3 in DNA: TGTGCCACCAGTCACCCGGGACTAACTCTCCCCGGGGAGCAGTTCTTC.

The V and J genes are TRBV19 and TRBJ1-2, with D unclear. V lost 6 bases and J 7 bases, leaving 12 bases between the germline ends. The length of the CDR3 is 12 residues. Germline V gives CDR1 LNHDA, CDR2 SQIVND (reference sequence). This chain's CDR3 is CASSPEGFGYTF. CDR3 DNA sequence: TGTGCCAGTAGCCCCGAGGGTTTTGGCTACACCTTC.

This chain links TRBV5-1 with TRBJ2-7; D is perhaps TRBD1 or TRBD2 (5 bases each). Germline values: CDR1 SGHRS, CDR2 YFSETQ. The V end lost 4 bases, the J end lost 0 bases, and 17 bases lay between the germline ends. The CDR3 extends over 16 amino acids. CDR3 nucleotides: TGCGCCAGCAGCCCAAGGCGCCCGGGACCCTCCTACGAGCAGTACTTC. It specifies CASSPRRPGPSYEQYF.

The chain couples TRBV7-6 to TRBJ2-7; D unclear. Germline V gene data show CDR1 as SGHVS and CDR2 as FNYEAQ. The CDR3 length is 13 residues. The V end lost 6 bases, the J end lost 5 bases, and 14 bases lay between the germline ends. As DNA, the CDR3 is TGTGCCAGCAGGTCCCTATCGAGTGACGAGCAGTACTTC. It is translated as CASRSLSSDEQYF.